This is a list of T cell receptor beta chains from one sample in a study of radiotherapy plus CTLA-4 blockade in lung cancer. The repertoire was sequenced with immunoSEQ multiplex PCR; TCRdb's copy has only in-frame clones and lacks some. Of some 60,000 clones in the sample, just over 75% were seen once. The material sequenced was peripheral blood, taken from a patient treated with radiotherapy plus ipilimumab. The receptors originated from a human donor with non-small cell lung cancer who had a partial response to radiotherapy plus ipilimumab. Both conserved end residues are part of each CDR3. D genes are given only for firm matches. Clone size is not always given. Where it is, it says once, few, many or a class for expanded clones.

clone_size | d_call | j_call | v_call | cdr3_nt | cdr3_aa
NA | TRBD2 | TRBJ2-1 | TRBV5-6 | TGTGCCAGCAGCTCACTAGCGGGGGGTTTTAATGAGCAGTTCTTC | CASSSLAGGFNEQFF
NA | NA | TRBJ1-1 | TRBV15 | TGTGCCACCAGCAGAGGGGCAGGGCGGAACACTGAAGCTTTCTTT | CATSRGAGRNTEAFF
NA | NA | TRBJ1-5 | TRBV4-1 | TGCGCCAGCAGCTTCGGACGGGGGGCCGGGGGAAATCAGCCCCAGCATTTT | CASSFGRGAGGNQPQHF
NA | NA | TRBJ2-5 | TRBV9 | TGTGCCAGCAGCGAGAGAGGCCAAGAGACCCAGTACTTC | CASSERGQETQYF
few | NA | TRBJ2-2 | TRBV11-3 | TGTGCCAGCAGCCCCCCGCCGGGGTCCCCTGGCGGGGAGCTGTTTTTT | CASSPPPGSPGGELFF
few | NA | TRBJ2-5 | TRBV29-1 | TGCAGCGTTGAGGCCAACCAAGAGACCCAGTACTTC | CSVEANQETQYF
few | NA | TRBJ2-3 | TRBV4-3 | TGCGCCAGCAGCCAAGATGCCTTCGGGACAGATACGCAGTATTTT | CASSQDAFGTDTQYF
few | NA | TRBJ1-1 | TRBV28 | TGTGCCAGCAGTTTACTCGGACAGAACACTGAAGCTTTCTTT | CASSLLGQNTEAFF
NA | NA | TRBJ1-4 | TRBV7-8 | TGTGCCAGCAGCTTATACGGGGTTAATGAAAAACTGTTTTTT | CASSLYGVNEKLFF
NA | TRBD1 | TRBJ1-3 | TRBV6-1 | TGTGCCAGCAGCACGGACAGGGGCTCTGGAAACACCATATATTTT | CASSTDRGSGNTIYF
NA | NA | TRBJ2-2 | TRBV7-6 | TGTGCCAGCAGCCCCCCCCTGGGGGGGGGCCGAAACGGGGAGCTGTTTTTT | CASSPPLGGGRNGELFF
NA | TRBD2 | TRBJ2-4 | TRBV6-6 | TGTGCCAGCAGTTCTCCGGGGGGGGGAGCCAAAAACATTCAGTACTTC | CASSSPGGGAKNIQYF
few | TRBD1 | TRBJ1-1 | TRBV15 | TGTGCCACCAGCAGAGCCCAGGGACAGGGGGATACTGAAGCTTTCTTT | CATSRAQGQGDTEAFF
NA | NA | TRBJ2-5 | TRBV19 | TGTGCCAGTAGTGTACAGGGTTTAGAGACCCAGTACTTC | CASSVQGLETQYF
once | TRBD1 | TRBJ1-6 | TRBV5-6 | TGTGCCAGCAGCTTACTTGCGGGACAGGGGAGATGGTCACCCCTCCACTTT | CASSLLAGQGRWSPLHF
NA | NA | TRBJ1-2 | TRBV27 | TGTGCCAGCAGTTTTAGAGGAAACTATGGCTACACCTTC | CASSFRGNYGYTF
NA | NA | TRBJ2-7 | TRBV5-1 | TGCGCCAGCAGCGAGGATTCTTGGACCTACGAGCAGTACTTC | CASSEDSWTYEQYF
NA | TRBD2 | TRBJ2-2 | TRBV19 | TGTGCCAGTAGTCTTCGACTAGCGGGGACTTTCACCGGGGAGCTGTTTTTT | CASSLRLAGTFTGELFF
few | NA | TRBJ2-7 | TRBV2 | TGTGCCATCCTAGAGGGCCCCAGCTCCTACGAGCAGTACTTC | CAILEGPSSYEQYF
NA | TRBD2 | TRBJ2-3 | TRBV7-3 | TGTGCCAGCAGCGTTATGACTAGCGGGGTAGACCCAGATACGCAGTATTTT | CASSVMTSGVDPDTQYF
NA | NA | TRBJ1-5 | TRBV11-2 | TGTGCCAGCAGCTTAGAGGGTAGCGGCAATCAGCCCCAGCATTTT | CASSLEGSGNQPQHF
NA | NA | TRBJ2-2 | TRBV7-2 | TGTGCCAGCAGCTTAGGGACTTCGAACACCGGGGAGCTGTTTTTT | CASSLGTSNTGELFF
NA | NA | TRBJ1-1 | TRBV19 | TGTGCCAGTAGTCAGGGGATTAACACTGAAGCTTTCTTT | CASSQGINTEAFF
NA | NA | TRBJ2-1 | TRBV27 | TGTGCCAGCAGTTTCAGGGGTACCCGTTCGGATGAGCAGTTCTTC | CASSFRGTRSDEQFF
NA | NA | TRBJ1-4 | TRBV7-6 | TGTGCCAGCAGCTTAGACCCCCAGGCTAATGAAAAACTGTTTTTT | CASSLDPQANEKLFF
once | NA | TRBJ2-1 | TRBV6-4 | TGTGCCAGCAGACCAGGTGCGTACTGGGGCTATGAGCAGTTCTTC | CASRPGAYWGYEQFF
NA | NA | TRBJ1-1 | TRBV13 | TGTGCCAGCAGCCCAAGACCAGGGGCGGGCACTGAAGCTTTCTTT | CASSPRPGAGTEAFF
few | NA | TRBJ2-1 | TRBV7-3 | TGTGCCAGCAGCTTTAGCCGGGGAAATGAGCAGTTCTTC | CASSFSRGNEQFF
NA | TRBD1 | TRBJ1-2 | TRBV28 | TGTGCCAGCATCAACGACAGGGGACTTTATGGCTACACCTTC | CASINDRGLYGYTF
few | NA | TRBJ1-3 | TRBV15 | TGTGCCACCAGCAGGCCCACGGTAAACACCATATATTTT | CATSRPTVNTIYF
NA | TRBD1 | TRBJ1-2 | TRBV5-1 | TGCGCCAGCAGCTTGGGTGTCGGACAGGCGCTATCCTCGTGGGGCTACACCTTC | CASSLGVGQALSSWGYTF
NA | NA | TRBJ2-5 | TRBV9 | TGTGCCAGCAGCGGGGCGGGGGAGACCCAGTACTTC | CASSGAGETQYF
NA | NA | TRBJ2-3 | TRBV21-1 | TGTGCCAGCAGCTCCCGGACTAGCGGTAGCACAGATACGCAGTATTTT | CASSSRTSGSTDTQYF
NA | TRBD2 | TRBJ2-3 | TRBV5-4 | TGTGCCAGCAGCTTGGAGCATAGCGGGGCAGATACGCAGTATTTT | CASSLEHSGADTQYF
NA | NA | TRBJ2-1 | TRBV9 | TGTGCCAGCAGCGCCTCTTCGGGAGACGGCTACAATGAGCAGTTCTTC | CASSASSGDGYNEQFF
once | TRBD1 | TRBJ1-3 | TRBV5-4 | TGTGCCAGCAGCCGGGACAGGAACTCTGGAAACACCATATATTTT | CASSRDRNSGNTIYF
NA | NA | TRBJ2-2 | TRBV29-1 | TGCAGCGTTGAAGGAGGAGGGGGCGGTCGGGGGGAGCTGTTTTTT | CSVEGGGGGRGELFF
NA | TRBD1 | TRBJ2-2 | TRBV5-1 | TGCGCCAGCAGCCGGGACAGCTTGAACACCGGGGAGCTGTTTTTT | CASSRDSLNTGELFF
few | TRBD2 | TRBJ2-2 | TRBV7-6 | TGTGCCAGCAGCCCCTGGACAGGGGGCATTTGGACTAGCGGGGGGGCCGGCGGGGAGCTGTTTTTT | CASSPWTGGIWTSGGAGGELFF
NA | NA | TRBJ2-5 | TRBV4-1 | TGCGCCAGCAGCCAAGATCGACAGATTATCCAAGAGACCCAGTACTTC | CASSQDRQIIQETQYF
NA | TRBD2 | TRBJ2-3 | TRBV9 | TGTGCCAGCAGCGTAGCTCCTAGCGGGGCTTCTACAGATACGCAGTATTTT | CASSVAPSGASTDTQYF
NA | NA | TRBJ2-5 | TRBV6-5 | TGTGCCAGCACCCGAACTCCGGGAGAGACCCAGTACTTC | CASTRTPGETQYF
NA | NA | TRBJ2-7 | TRBV9 | TGTGCCAGCAGCGTAAAGGAACAGCCCTCCTACGAGCAGTACTTC | CASSVKEQPSYEQYF
NA | TRBD1 | TRBJ1-1 | TRBV7-9 | TGTGCCAGCAGCTCGTGGGACAGGGGAGCTTTCTTT | CASSSWDRGAFF
NA | TRBD2 | TRBJ2-2 | TRBV7-3 | TGTGCCAGCAGCTGGGCTAGCGGGGGTTCGAACACCGGGGAGCTGTTTTTT | CASSWASGGSNTGELFF
large | TRBD1 | TRBJ2-2 | TRBV4-1 | TGCGCCAGCAGCCAAAAAGGACAGGGTAACACCGGGGAGCTGTTTTTT | CASSQKGQGNTGELFF
NA | TRBD1 | TRBJ1-1 | TRBV11-2 | TGTGCCAGCAGCTTAGAGGGACAGGGGAACCGGGCTGAAGCTTTCTTT | CASSLEGQGNRAEAFF